The rows below give T cell receptor beta chains drawn from one sample of a study of blood T cell repertoires in COVID-19. Assay: immunoSEQ multiplex PCR; the TCRdb copy retains only in-frame clones and omits some. The sample contains some 240,000 clones, roughly 84% of which appear only once. Input material: peripheral blood. All receptors come from a woman aged 40 to 55 who had recovered from COVID-19. Both conserved end residues are part of each CDR3. Fields, in order: CDR3 length, D gene, V gene, clone size, J gene, CDR3 protein, CDR3 DNA. A D gene is named only where the DNA matches it firmly. Rows give clone size only sometimes, using once, few, many, or a class for an expanded clone.

11	.	TRBV20-1	once	TRBJ2-7	CSARTNGEQYF	TGCAGTGCTAGGACAAACGGCGAGCAGTACTTC
13	.	TRBV27	many	TRBJ1-6	CASSLVSNSPLHF	TGTGCCAGCAGTTTAGTCAGTAATTCACCCCTCCACTTT
14	.	TRBV7-2	.	TRBJ1-1	CASSLQGGDTEAFF	TGTGCCAGCAGCTTACAAGGAGGGGACACTGAAGCTTTCTTT
15	.	TRBV6-5	few	TRBJ2-7	CASSYSQQYSYEQYF	TGTGCCAGCAGTTACTCCCAACAGTACTCCTACGAGCAGTACTTC
12	.	TRBV29-1	.	TRBJ2-1	CSGGARPYEQFF	TGCAGCGGGGGGGCCCGCCCGTATGAGCAGTTCTTC
14	.	TRBV2	.	TRBJ2-7	CASTPLGDSYEQYF	TGTGCCAGCACCCCCTTAGGGGACTCCTACGAGCAGTACTTC
13	.	TRBV7-9	.	TRBJ1-1	CASSLIADTEAFF	TGTGCCAGCAGCTTAATCGCGGACACTGAAGCTTTCTTT
17	TRBD1	TRBV7-6	.	TRBJ1-1	CASSSYLGTAPNTEAFF	TGTGCCAGCAGCTCCTACCTAGGGACAGCACCGAACACTGAAGCTTTCTTT
17	.	TRBV15	.	TRBJ1-5	CATSRDFGIWSNQPQHF	TGTGCCACCAGCAGAGATTTCGGGATTTGGAGCAATCAGCCCCAGCATTTT
14	TRBD1	TRBV7-8	.	TRBJ1-1	CASSIRTGSTEAFF	TGTGCCAGCAGCATCAGGACAGGGTCGACTGAAGCTTTCTTT
12	TRBD2	TRBV28	.	TRBJ2-7	CATGTSVYEQYF	TGTGCCACCGGGACTAGCGTCTACGAGCAGTACTTC
12	TRBD1	TRBV28	.	TRBJ1-2	CASRQGRGGYTF	TGTGCCAGCAGACAGGGGAGAGGTGGCTACACCTTC
17	TRBD2	TRBV5-1	.	TRBJ2-2	CASSLASGGAGTGELFF	TGCGCCAGCAGCTTGGCTAGCGGGGGGGCCGGCACCGGGGAGCTGTTTTTT
16	.	TRBV7-8	.	TRBJ1-3	CASSFTGGGVGNTIYF	TGTGCCAGCAGCTTCACCGGGGGGGGAGTTGGAAACACCATATATTTT
14	.	TRBV28	.	TRBJ2-3	CASRTTDYTDTQYF	TGTGCCAGCAGGACGACAGATTACACAGATACGCAGTATTTT
16	TRBD1	TRBV28	few	TRBJ1-5	CASSPHTGGAYQPQHF	TGTGCCAGCAGTCCCCACACAGGGGGCGCGTATCAGCCCCAGCATTTT
16	.	TRBV24-1	.	TRBJ2-3	CATSDLAVSGADTQYF	TGTGCCACCAGTGATTTGGCAGTCTCAGGGGCAGATACGCAGTATTTT
12	.	TRBV23-1	few	TRBJ1-1	CASSQTLGEAFF	TGCGCCAGCAGTCAAACGCTGGGCGAAGCTTTCTTT
12	.	TRBV5-3	.	TRBJ1-2	CARRMDSHGYTF	TGTGCCAGAAGAATGGACTCCCATGGCTACACCTTC
15	TRBD1	TRBV5-1	.	TRBJ2-1	CASSLFETGRNEQFF	TGCGCCAGCAGCTTGTTTGAGACAGGGCGAAATGAGCAGTTCTTC